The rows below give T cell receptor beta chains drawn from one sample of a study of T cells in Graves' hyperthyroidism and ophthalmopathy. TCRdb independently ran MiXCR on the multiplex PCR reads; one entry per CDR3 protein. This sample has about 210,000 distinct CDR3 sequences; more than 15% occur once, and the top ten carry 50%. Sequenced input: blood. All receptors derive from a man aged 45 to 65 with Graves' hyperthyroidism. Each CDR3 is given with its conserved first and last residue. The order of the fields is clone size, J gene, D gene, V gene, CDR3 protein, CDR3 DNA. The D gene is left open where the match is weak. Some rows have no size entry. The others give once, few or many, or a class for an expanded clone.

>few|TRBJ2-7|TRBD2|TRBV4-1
CASSPRIAGTYEQYF
TGCGCCAGCAGCCCGCGGATAGCGGGAACCTACGAGCAGTACTTC
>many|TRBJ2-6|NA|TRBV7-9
CASSLVNLRNAGANVLTF
TGTGCCAGCAGCTTAGTAAATTTGAGGAATGCTGGGGCCAACGTCCTGACTTTC
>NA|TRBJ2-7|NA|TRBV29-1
CSVGGRSLGEQYF
TGCAGCGTTGGTGGGAGGAGCCTGGGCGAGCAGTACTTC
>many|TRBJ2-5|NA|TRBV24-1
CATSDRVTQYF
TGTGCCACCAGTGATCGGGTGACCCAGTACTTC
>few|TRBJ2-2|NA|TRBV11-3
CASSLVRRRGVNTGELFF
TGTGCCAGCAGCTTAGTTCGTCGGCGCGGGGTAAACACCGGGGAGCTGTTTTTT
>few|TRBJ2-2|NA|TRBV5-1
CASSLAWAGLNTGELFF
TGCGCCAGCAGCTTGGCCTGGGCGGGTCTGAACACCGGGGAGCTGTTTTTT
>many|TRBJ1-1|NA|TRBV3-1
CASSPQTTNTEAFF
TGTGCCAGCAGCCCACAGACGACGAACACTGAAGCTTTCTTT
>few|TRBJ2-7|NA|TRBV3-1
CASSQAVGEQYF
TGTGCCAGCAGCCAAGCGGTGGGGGAGCAGTACTTC
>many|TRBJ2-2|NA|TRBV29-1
CSVRPGQNTGELFF
TGCAGCGTGCGGCCGGGACAGAACACCGGGGAGCTGTTTTTT
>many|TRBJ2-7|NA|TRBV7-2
CASRDAAAYEQYF
TGTGCCAGCAGGGACGCCGCCGCCTACGAGCAGTACTTC
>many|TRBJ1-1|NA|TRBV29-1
CSVGQMNTEAFF
TGCAGCGTTGGACAGATGAACACTGAAGCTTTCTTT